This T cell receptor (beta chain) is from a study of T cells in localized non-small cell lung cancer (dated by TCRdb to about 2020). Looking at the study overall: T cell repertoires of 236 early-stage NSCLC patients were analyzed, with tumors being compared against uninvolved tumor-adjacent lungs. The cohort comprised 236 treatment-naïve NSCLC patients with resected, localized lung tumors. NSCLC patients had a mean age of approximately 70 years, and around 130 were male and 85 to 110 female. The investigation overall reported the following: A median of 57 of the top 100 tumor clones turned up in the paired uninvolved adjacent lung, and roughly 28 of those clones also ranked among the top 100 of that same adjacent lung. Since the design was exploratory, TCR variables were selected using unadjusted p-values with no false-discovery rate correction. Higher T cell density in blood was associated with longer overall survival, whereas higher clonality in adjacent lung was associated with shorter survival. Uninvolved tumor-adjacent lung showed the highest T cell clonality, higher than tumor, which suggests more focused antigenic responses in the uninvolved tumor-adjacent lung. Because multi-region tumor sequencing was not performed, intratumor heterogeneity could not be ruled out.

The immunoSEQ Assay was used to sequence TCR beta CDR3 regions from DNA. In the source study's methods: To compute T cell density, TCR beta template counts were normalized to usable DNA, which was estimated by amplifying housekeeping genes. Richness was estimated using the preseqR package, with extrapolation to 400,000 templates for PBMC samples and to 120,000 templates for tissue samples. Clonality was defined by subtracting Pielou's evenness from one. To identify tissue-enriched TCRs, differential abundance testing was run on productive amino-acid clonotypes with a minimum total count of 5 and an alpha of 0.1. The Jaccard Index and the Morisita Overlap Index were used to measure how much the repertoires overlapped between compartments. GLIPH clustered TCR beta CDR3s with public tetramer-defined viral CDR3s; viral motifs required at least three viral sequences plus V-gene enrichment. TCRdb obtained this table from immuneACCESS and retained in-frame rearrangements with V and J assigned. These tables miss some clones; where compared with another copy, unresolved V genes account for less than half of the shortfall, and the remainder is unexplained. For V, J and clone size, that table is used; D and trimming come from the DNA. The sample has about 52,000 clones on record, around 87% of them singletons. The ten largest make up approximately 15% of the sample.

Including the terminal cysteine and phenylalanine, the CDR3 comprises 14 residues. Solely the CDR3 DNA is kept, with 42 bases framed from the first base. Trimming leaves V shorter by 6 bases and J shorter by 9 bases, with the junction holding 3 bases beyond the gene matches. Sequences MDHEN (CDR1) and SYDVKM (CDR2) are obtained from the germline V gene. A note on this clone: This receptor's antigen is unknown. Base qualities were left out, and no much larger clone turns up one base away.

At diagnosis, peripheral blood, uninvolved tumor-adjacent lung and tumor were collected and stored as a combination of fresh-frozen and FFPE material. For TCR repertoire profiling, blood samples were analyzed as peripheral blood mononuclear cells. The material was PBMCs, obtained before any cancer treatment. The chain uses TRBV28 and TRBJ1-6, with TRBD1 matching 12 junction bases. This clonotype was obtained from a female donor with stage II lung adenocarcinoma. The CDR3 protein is CASSPGQGASPLHF. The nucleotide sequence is TGTGCCAGCAGCCCGGGACAGGGGGCTTCACCCCTCCACTTT.